The rows below give T cell receptor beta chains drawn from one sample of a study of vaccination effects on CD4 cells after COVID-19. Antigens for these TCRs are unknown. Assay used: immunoSEQ multiplex PCR; TCRdb lists only in-frame clones, some missing. The table records tens of thousands of clones, roughly 73% of them present only once. The source material was CD4+ T cells from PBMCs cultured without peptide, sampled before COVID-19 vaccination. The receptors shown here come from a human donor who received a COVID-19 vaccine. Each CDR3 is given with its conserved first and last residue. D genes are given only for firm matches. For some rows the clone size is stated as once, few or many, or as a class when expanded; others skip it.

J gene: TRBJ2-7
clone size: NA
V gene: TRBV6-5
D gene: NA
CDR3 DNA: TGTGCCAGCAGTTACTCGTGGGCGTCCGGATACGAGCAGTACTTC
CDR3 protein: CASSYSWASGYEQYF

J gene: TRBJ2-5
clone size: NA
V gene: TRBV5-1
D gene: TRBD1
CDR3 DNA: TGCGCCAGCAGCTTGGGAGAGACAGGGGTTACGACCCAGTACTTC
CDR3 protein: CASSLGETGVTTQYF

J gene: TRBJ2-4
clone size: NA
V gene: TRBV7-9
D gene: TRBD1
CDR3 DNA: TGTGCCAGCAGCCGATCAGGGACAGGGGGGATCCGAGCCAAAAACATTCAGTACTTC
CDR3 protein: CASSRSGTGGIRAKNIQYF

J gene: TRBJ2-2
clone size: NA
V gene: TRBV7-3
D gene: TRBD2
CDR3 DNA: TGTGCCAGCAGCCCCCACCGGGTAGCGGGGGGGCGGGGCACCGGGGAGCTGTTTTTT
CDR3 protein: CASSPHRVAGGRGTGELFF

J gene: TRBJ2-1
clone size: NA
V gene: TRBV27
D gene: NA
CDR3 DNA: TGTGCCAGCAGGCCTAGGGCTTCCAGCTCCTACAATGAGCAGTTCTTC
CDR3 protein: CASRPRASSSYNEQFF

J gene: TRBJ1-3
clone size: NA
V gene: TRBV2
D gene: NA
CDR3 DNA: TGTGCCAGCAGTCCGGGACAACGCTCTGGAAACACCATATATTTT
CDR3 protein: CASSPGQRSGNTIYF

J gene: TRBJ2-3
clone size: NA
V gene: TRBV10-3
D gene: TRBD2
CDR3 DNA: TGTGCCATCACCCCGGGACTAGCGGGAACAGATACGCAGTATTTT
CDR3 protein: CAITPGLAGTDTQYF

J gene: TRBJ1-5
clone size: NA
V gene: TRBV2
D gene: NA
CDR3 DNA: TGTGCCAGCAGTACACAAGCCAGGTCCCAGCATTTT
CDR3 protein: CASSTQARSQHF

J gene: TRBJ1-2
clone size: NA
V gene: TRBV6-2/TRBV6-3
D gene: NA
CDR3 DNA: TGTGCCAGCAGCCCTAACAGGGTAGGAGGCTACACCTTC
CDR3 protein: CASSPNRVGGYTF

J gene: TRBJ1-2
clone size: few
V gene: TRBV30
D gene: NA
CDR3 DNA: TGTGCCTGGAGTGTGGGTCCGAATGGCTACACCTTC
CDR3 protein: CAWSVGPNGYTF

J gene: TRBJ1-6
clone size: NA
V gene: TRBV7-2
D gene: TRBD1
CDR3 DNA: TGTGCCAGCAGTAAACAGGGGACACCCAATTCACCCCTCCACTTT
CDR3 protein: CASSKQGTPNSPLHF

J gene: TRBJ1-6
clone size: NA
V gene: TRBV20-1
D gene: TRBD1
CDR3 DNA: TGCAGTGCATACAGGGGTTCACCCCTCCACTTT
CDR3 protein: CSAYRGSPLHF

J gene: TRBJ1-2
clone size: NA
V gene: TRBV7-2
D gene: NA
CDR3 DNA: TGTGCCAGCAGCTTAGAACAGACCTATGGCTACACCTTC
CDR3 protein: CASSLEQTYGYTF

J gene: TRBJ2-7
clone size: NA
V gene: TRBV6-5
D gene: TRBD2
CDR3 DNA: TGTGCCAGCAGTCCCCGGGGGGGGATCTCCTACGAGCAGTACTTC
CDR3 protein: CASSPRGGISYEQYF

J gene: TRBJ1-1
clone size: NA
V gene: TRBV19
D gene: NA
CDR3 DNA: TGTGCCAGTAGGCCGGGGTCGGTGAACACTGAAGCTTTCTTT
CDR3 protein: CASRPGSVNTEAFF

J gene: TRBJ2-7
clone size: NA
V gene: TRBV6-1
D gene: NA
CDR3 DNA: TGTGCCAGCAGTGAAGCCTCCTCGGGGGCTAACTACGAGCAGTACTTC
CDR3 protein: CASSEASSGANYEQYF

J gene: TRBJ1-3
clone size: once
V gene: TRBV9
D gene: TRBD1
CDR3 DNA: TGTGCCAGCAGCGTACAGGACAGGGGGCTTCGGAACACCATATATTTT
CDR3 protein: CASSVQDRGLRNTIYF

J gene: TRBJ1-1
clone size: NA
V gene: TRBV7-9
D gene: NA
CDR3 DNA: TGTGCCAGCAGCCGGACGGGTGCCACTGAAGCTTTCTTT
CDR3 protein: CASSRTGATEAFF

J gene: TRBJ1-2
clone size: NA
V gene: TRBV11-2
D gene: NA
CDR3 DNA: TGTGCCAGCAGCTTAGATCCAGGGGCTAACTATGGCTACACCTTC
CDR3 protein: CASSLDPGANYGYTF

J gene: TRBJ1-2
clone size: NA
V gene: TRBV4-2
D gene: NA
CDR3 DNA: TGTGCCAGCAGCCAAGATCTCCACTCGACTACTTATGGCTACACCTTC
CDR3 protein: CASSQDLHSTTYGYTF

J gene: TRBJ1-4
clone size: NA
V gene: TRBV4-3
D gene: NA
CDR3 DNA: TGCGCCAGCAGCCAAGAGGTCCCAGGGCTGGGGGAAAAACTGTTTTTT
CDR3 protein: CASSQEVPGLGEKLFF

J gene: TRBJ1-5
clone size: NA
V gene: TRBV2
D gene: NA
CDR3 DNA: TGTGCCAGCACCCCAGGAGGGGGTAGTCAGCCCCAGCATTTT
CDR3 protein: CASTPGGGSQPQHF

J gene: TRBJ2-2
clone size: NA
V gene: TRBV3-1/TRBV3-2
D gene: TRBD1
CDR3 DNA: TGTGCCAGCAGCAAGACCAGGGGGCGAGGCACCGGGGAGCTGTTTTTT
CDR3 protein: CASSKTRGRGTGELFF

J gene: TRBJ2-7
clone size: NA
V gene: TRBV7-2
D gene: TRBD1
CDR3 DNA: TGTGCCAGCAGCTTAGGGGACAGATACGAGCAGTACTTC
CDR3 protein: CASSLGDRYEQYF

J gene: TRBJ1-6
clone size: NA
V gene: TRBV5-1
D gene: TRBD1
CDR3 DNA: TGCGCCAGCAGCTTGGGTGGACAGGTATTCACCGGCCTCCACTTT
CDR3 protein: CASSLGGQVFTGLHF

J gene: TRBJ1-1
clone size: NA
V gene: TRBV12-3/TRBV12-4
D gene: NA
CDR3 DNA: TGTGCCAGCAGGCGGACAGCTGAAGCTTTCTTT
CDR3 protein: CASRRTAEAFF

J gene: TRBJ1-2
clone size: few
V gene: TRBV28
D gene: NA
CDR3 DNA: TGTGCCAGCAGTTTCAGGGACTATGGCTACACCTTC
CDR3 protein: CASSFRDYGYTF

J gene: TRBJ1-1
clone size: NA
V gene: TRBV6-5
D gene: TRBD1
CDR3 DNA: TGTGCCAGCAGCAGGGGACAGATGAACACTGAAGCTTTCTTT
CDR3 protein: CASSRGQMNTEAFF

J gene: TRBJ1-5
clone size: NA
V gene: TRBV12-5
D gene: NA
CDR3 DNA: TGTGCTAGTGGTCGACTTCAGCCCCAGCATTTT
CDR3 protein: CASGRLQPQHF

J gene: TRBJ1-4
clone size: NA
V gene: TRBV6-6
D gene: TRBD1
CDR3 DNA: TGTGCCAGCACCACCGGGACAGTGAATGAAAAACTGTTTTTT
CDR3 protein: CASTTGTVNEKLFF